This T cell receptor beta chain was sequenced during a study of OX40 agonist ivuxolimab in advanced cancers. Regarding the complete study: Ivuxolimab, which targeted the costimulatory receptor OX40 (CD134), was an agonistic, fully human IgG2 monoclonal antibody. Intravenous ivuxolimab was administered to patients every 2 weeks at six dose levels: 0.01, 0.1, 0.3, 1.5, 3 and 10 mg/kg. Of the roughly 53 patients in dose escalation, some 20 had hepatocellular carcinoma, about 15 had melanoma, 9 had renal cell carcinoma and 9 had head and neck cancer. In the dose-escalation cohort, 82.7% of patients were male, and the mean age was approximately 64 years, with a range of about 23 to 90. Patients were allowed to have had prior anti-PD-1, anti-PD-L1 or anti-CTLA-4 therapy, and around two fifths of the dose-escalation patients had been treated with checkpoint inhibitors. Three dose-escalation patients achieved partial responses, one with hepatocellular carcinoma and two with cutaneous melanoma. Peripheral TCRbeta sequencing was intended to test whether TCR sequence diversity was altered and clonal T-cell expansion was caused by ivuxolimab. The monotherapy dose-escalation portion (N ≈ 52 patients) of the phase I ivuxolimab trial is reported in the paper. The investigation overall reported the following: Low levels of normalized T-cell clonal expansion were also seen in some patients who did not respond. Clonal expansion of both CD4+ and CD8+ blood T cells was observed from baseline to week 6 at doses 0.1 to 3.0 mg/kg. In the 0.1-3.0 mg/kg groups, partial responders had among the lowest normalized peripheral clonal expansion, particularly in CD8+ T cells. After ivuxolimab, more expanded clones were found on average in CD8+ T cells than in CD4+ T cells. Antigen specificity was not determined for the clonally expanded peripheral T cells.

The CDR3 sequence holds 12 residues, the cysteine and phenylalanine included. Only the CDR3 part of the read is kept: 36 bases, read in frame from the first base. Taken from the germline V gene, the CDR1 and CDR2 loops are SGHRS and YFSETQ. At the junction V is shortened by 0 bases and J by 4 bases, with 5 bases in between. Notes on this clone: The antigen this receptor binds is unknown. Per-nucleotide qualities are absent, and no much larger clonotype sits a single base away.

Patients with autoimmune disease history or receiving systemic immunosuppression were excluded from the trial. Peripheral blood for TCR sequencing was collected from all dose cohorts at baseline, on cycle 4 day 1, and on cycle 7 day 1. The samples were taken from a phase I, first-in-human, multicenter, open-label dose-escalation trial of ivuxolimab. Adults with locally advanced or metastatic melanoma, renal cell, hepatocellular, or head and neck squamous cell carcinoma were enrolled in the trial. Before TCR sequencing, CD4+ and CD8+ T cells were separately sorted from peripheral blood. For sequencing of the TCRbeta CDR3 region, genomic DNA was extracted from the sorted cells. The immunoSEQ Assay was used for sequencing of TCRbeta CDR3 regions. Sourced from immuneACCESS, this table was stored by TCRdb with only in-frame sequences that have V and J called. A share of the clones is absent; for the studies checked, an unresolved V gene accounts for under half, and the remainder has no known explanation. This sample holds roughly 39,000 clones; about nine tenths were observed only once. The ten largest clonotypes hold 4.5% to 6% of the sample.

The receptor's source is an adult with an advanced solid tumor such as melanoma, head and neck, liver or kidney cancer. The sample in question was CD4+ or CD8+ T cells sorted from blood, obtained in a trial of the OX40 agonist ivuxolimab. This sequence uses TRBV5-1 and TRBJ2-7; the D gene is unclear. The nucleotide sequence reads as follows: TGCGCCAGCAGCTTGGACATGTACGAGCAGTACTTC. Protein translation: CASSLDMYEQYF.